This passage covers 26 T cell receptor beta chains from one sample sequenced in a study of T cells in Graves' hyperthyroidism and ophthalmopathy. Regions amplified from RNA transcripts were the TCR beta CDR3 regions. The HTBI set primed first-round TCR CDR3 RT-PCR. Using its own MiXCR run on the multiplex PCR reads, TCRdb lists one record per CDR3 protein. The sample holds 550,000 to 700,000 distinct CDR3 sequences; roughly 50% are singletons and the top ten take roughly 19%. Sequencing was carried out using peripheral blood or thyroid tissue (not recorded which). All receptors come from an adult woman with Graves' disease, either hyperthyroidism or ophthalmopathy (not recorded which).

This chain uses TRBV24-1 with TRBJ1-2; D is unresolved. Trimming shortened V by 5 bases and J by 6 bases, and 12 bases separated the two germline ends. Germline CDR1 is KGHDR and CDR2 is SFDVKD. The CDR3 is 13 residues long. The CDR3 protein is CATSASKGNGYTF. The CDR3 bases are TGTGCCACCAGTGCTAGCAAAGGGAATGGCTACACCTTC.

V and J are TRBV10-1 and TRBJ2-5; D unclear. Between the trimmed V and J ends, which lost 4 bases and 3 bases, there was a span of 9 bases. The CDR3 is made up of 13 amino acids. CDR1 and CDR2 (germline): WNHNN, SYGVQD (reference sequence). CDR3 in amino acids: CASSAQIEETQYF. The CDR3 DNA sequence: TGCGCCAGCAGTGCCCAGATTGAAGAGACCCAGTACTTC.

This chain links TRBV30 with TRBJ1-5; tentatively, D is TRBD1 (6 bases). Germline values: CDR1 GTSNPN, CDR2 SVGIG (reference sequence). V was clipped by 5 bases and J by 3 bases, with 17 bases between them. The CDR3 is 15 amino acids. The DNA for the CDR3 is TGTGCCTGGCAACGACAGGAAGGAATCAATCAGCCCCAGCATTTT. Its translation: CAWQRQEGINQPQHF.

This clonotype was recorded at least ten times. Here the CDR3 DNA reads TGCGCCAGCAGCCAACCTACTAGCGGGAGATTGTACGAGCAGTACTTC. The encoded protein is CASSQPTSGRLYEQYF. V is TRBV4-1 and J is TRBJ2-7, with TRBD2 matching over 11 bases. The CDR3 runs to 16 residues. J was trimmed by 4 bases and V by 2 bases; bases with no gene match: 7. From germline, CDR1 is MGHRA and CDR2 YSYEKL.

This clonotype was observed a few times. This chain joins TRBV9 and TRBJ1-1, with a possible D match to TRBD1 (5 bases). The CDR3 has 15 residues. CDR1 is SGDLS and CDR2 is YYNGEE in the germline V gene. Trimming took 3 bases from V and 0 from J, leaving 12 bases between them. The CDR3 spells CASSAPGTVNTEAFF. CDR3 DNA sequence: TGTGCCAGCAGCGCACCCGGGACGGTGAACACTGAAGCTTTCTTT.

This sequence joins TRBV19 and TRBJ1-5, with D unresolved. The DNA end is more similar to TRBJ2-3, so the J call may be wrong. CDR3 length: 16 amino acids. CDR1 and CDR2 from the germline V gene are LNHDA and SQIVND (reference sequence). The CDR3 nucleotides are TGTGCCAGTAGGTCCTTGGTAGTCCAGCGCACAGATACGCAGTATTTT. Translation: CASRSLVVQRTDTQYF.

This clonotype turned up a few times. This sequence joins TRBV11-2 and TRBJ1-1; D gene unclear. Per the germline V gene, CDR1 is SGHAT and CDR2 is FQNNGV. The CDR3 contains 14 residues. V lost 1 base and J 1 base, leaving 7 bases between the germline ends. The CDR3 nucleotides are TGTGCCAGCAGCTTAGTGGTGACGAACACTGAAGCTTTCTTT. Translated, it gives CASSLVVTNTEAFF.

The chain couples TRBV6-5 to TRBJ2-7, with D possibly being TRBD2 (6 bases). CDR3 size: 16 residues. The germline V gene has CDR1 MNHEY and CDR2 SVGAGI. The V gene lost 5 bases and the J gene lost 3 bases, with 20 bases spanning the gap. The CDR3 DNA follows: TGTGCCAGCAGTGAAGGGGACTCCTCCCGGGGCTACGAGCAGTACTTC. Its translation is CASSEGDSSRGYEQYF.

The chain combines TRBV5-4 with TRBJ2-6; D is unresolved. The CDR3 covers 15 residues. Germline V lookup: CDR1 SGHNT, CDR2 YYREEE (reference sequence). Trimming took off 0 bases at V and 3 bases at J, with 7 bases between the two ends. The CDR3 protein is CASSLVQLGANVLTF. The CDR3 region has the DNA TGTGCCAGCAGCTTGGTGCAGCTTGGGGCCAACGTCCTGACTTTC.

CDR3 region: CATSDSLAIGELFF. The CDR3 DNA reads TGTGCCACCAGTGACTCCCTAGCGATCGGGGAGCTGTTTTTT. The rearrangement joins TRBV24-1 to TRBJ2-2, with a possible D match to TRBD2 (6 bases). The CDR3 totals 14 residues. V was pared by 4 bases and J by 7 bases, with 12 bases between. Germline V gene sequence: CDR1 KGHDR, CDR2 SFDVKD.

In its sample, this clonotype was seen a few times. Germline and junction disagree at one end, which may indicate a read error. This CDR3 reads CASSYSQRVPLEQHF. In DNA, the CDR3 is TGTGCCAGCAGTTACTCGCAAAGGGTTCCCTTAGAGCAGCACTTC. The genes are TRBV6-5 and TRBJ2-7; D gene unclear. From germline, CDR1 is MNHEY and CDR2 SVGAGI. This CDR3 region has 15 residues.

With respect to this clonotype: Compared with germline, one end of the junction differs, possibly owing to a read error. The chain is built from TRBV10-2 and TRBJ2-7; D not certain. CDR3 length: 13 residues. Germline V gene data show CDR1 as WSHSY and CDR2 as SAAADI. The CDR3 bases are TGTGCCAGCAGCCTGAAGAGAGACGGCGAGCAGTACTTC. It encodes CASSLKRDGEQYF.

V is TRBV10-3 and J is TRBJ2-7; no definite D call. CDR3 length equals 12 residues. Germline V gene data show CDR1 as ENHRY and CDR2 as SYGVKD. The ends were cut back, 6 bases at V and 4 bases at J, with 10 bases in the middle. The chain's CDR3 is CAIRGRNYEQYF. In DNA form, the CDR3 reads TGTGCCATCAGGGGTAGAAATTACGAGCAGTACTTC.

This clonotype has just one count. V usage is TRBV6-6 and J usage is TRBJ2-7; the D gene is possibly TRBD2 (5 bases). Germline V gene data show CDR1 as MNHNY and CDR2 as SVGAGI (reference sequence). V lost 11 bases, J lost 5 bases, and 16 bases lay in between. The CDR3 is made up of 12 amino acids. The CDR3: CAGSSDGDEQYF. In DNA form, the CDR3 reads TGTGCCGGGAGTAGCGACGGGGACGAGCAGTACTTC.

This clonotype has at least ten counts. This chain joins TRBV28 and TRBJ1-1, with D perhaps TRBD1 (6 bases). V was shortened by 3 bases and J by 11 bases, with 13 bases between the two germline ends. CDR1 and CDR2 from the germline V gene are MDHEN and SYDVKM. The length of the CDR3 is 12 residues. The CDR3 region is CASSLSGGLAFF. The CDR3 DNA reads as TGTGCCAGCAGTTTGAGTGGGGGGCTGGCTTTCTTT. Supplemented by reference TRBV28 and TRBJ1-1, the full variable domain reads DVKVTQSSRYLVKRTGEKVFLECVQDMDHENMFWYRQDPGLGLRLIYFSYDVKMKEKGDIPEGYSVSREKKERFSLILESASTNQTSMYLCASSLSGGLAFFGQGTRLTVV.

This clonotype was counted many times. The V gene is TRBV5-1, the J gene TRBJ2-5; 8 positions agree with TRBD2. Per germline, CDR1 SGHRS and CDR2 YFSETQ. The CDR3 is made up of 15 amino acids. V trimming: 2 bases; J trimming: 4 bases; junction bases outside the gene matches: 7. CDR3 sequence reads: CASSFTSGEGETQYF. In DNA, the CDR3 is TGCGCCAGCAGCTTTACTAGCGGAGAGGGAGAGACCCAGTACTTC.

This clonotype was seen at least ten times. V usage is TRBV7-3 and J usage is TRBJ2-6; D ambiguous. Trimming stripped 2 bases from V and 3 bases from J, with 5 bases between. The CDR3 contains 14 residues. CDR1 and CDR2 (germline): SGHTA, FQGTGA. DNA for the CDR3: TGTGCCAGCAGCTTAGATCTTGGGGCCAACGTCCTGACTTTC. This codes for CASSLDLGANVLTF.

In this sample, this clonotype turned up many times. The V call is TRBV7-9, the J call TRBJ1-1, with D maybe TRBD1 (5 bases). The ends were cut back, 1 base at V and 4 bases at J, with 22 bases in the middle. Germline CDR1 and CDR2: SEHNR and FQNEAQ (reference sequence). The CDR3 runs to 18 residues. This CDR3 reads CASSLDGTYSRSTTEAFF. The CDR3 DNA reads TGTGCCAGCAGCTTAGACGGGACCTACTCTAGGAGTACCACTGAAGCTTTCTTT.

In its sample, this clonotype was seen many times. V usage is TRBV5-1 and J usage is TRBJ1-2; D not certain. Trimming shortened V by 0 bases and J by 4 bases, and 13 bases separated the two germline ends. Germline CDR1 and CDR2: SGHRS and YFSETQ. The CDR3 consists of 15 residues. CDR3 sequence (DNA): TGCGCCAGCAGCTTGGAGTATGGGCAACCCTATGGCTACACCTTC. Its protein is CASSLEYGQPYGYTF.

The CDR3 DNA is TGTGCCATCAGGGATCCCCAGGGGCAGGGGTTATCCTACCAAGAGACCCAGTACTTC. Amino acid sequence: CAIRDPQGQGLSYQETQYF. The rearrangement joins TRBV24-1 to TRBJ2-5; D might be TRBD1 (6 bases). V dropped 11 bases and J dropped 0 bases, with 30 bases sitting between them. The CDR3 runs 19 residues. Germline CDR1 and CDR2: KGHDR and SFDVKD.

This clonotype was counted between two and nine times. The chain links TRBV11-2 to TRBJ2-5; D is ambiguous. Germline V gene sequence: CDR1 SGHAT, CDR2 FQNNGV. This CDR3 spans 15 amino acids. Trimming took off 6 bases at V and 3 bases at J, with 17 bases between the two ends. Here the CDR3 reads CASRLSRRLEETQYF. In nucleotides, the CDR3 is TGTGCCAGCAGGCTGAGCCGCAGGTTGGAAGAGACCCAGTACTTC.

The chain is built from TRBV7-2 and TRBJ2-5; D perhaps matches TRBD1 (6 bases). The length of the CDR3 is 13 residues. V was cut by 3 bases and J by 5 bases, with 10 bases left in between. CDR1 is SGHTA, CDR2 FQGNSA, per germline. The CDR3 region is CASSFGQGETQYF. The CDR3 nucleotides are TGTGCCAGCAGCTTCGGGCAGGGGGAGACCCAGTACTTC.

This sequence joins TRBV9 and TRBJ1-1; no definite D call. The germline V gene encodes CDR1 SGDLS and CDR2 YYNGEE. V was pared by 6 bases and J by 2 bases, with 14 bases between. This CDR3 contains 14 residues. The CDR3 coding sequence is TGTGCCAGCACCAATGGATGGGGAAACACTGAAGCTTTCTTT. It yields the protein CASTNGWGNTEAFF.

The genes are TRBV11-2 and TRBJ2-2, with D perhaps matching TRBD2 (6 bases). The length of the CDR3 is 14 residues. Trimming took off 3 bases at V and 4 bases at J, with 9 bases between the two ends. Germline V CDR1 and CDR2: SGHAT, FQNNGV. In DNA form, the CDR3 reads TGTGCCAGCAGCTTGGGACTGTCCACCGGGGAGCTGTTTTTT. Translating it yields CASSLGLSTGELFF.

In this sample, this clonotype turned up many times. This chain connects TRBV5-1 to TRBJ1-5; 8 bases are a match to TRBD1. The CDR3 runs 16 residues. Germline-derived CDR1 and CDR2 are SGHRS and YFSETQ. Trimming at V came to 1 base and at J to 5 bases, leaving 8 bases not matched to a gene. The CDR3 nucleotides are TGCGCCAGCAGCTTGAAAGGGACAGGTGATTATCAGCCCCAGCATTTT. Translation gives CASSLKGTGDYQPQHF.

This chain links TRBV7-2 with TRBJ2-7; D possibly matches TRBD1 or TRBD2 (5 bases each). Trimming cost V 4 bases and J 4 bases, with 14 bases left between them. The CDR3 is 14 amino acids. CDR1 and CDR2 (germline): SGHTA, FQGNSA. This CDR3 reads CASSSVVGEYEQYF. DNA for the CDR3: TGTGCCAGCAGCTCCGTAGTGGGGGAGTACGAGCAGTACTTC.